Listed here are 7 T cell receptor beta chains from one sample, sequenced in a study of response to subunit inactivated influenza vaccine. A single record per CDR3 protein comes from TCRdb applying MiXCR to the RT-PCR reads. The table includes 500,000 to 600,000 distinct CDR3 sequences, about an eighth detected once. The sequencing used PBMCs from blood, collected 45 days after vaccination. The source of these receptors is a man in his forties or fifties who received an inactivated influenza vaccine.

This clonotype appeared a few times. V gene TRBV20-1 combines with J gene TRBJ2-1; 7 bases line up with TRBD1. CDR3 length: 13 amino acids. Germline values: CDR1 DFQATT, CDR2 SNEGSKA (reference sequence). V was pared by 5 bases and J by 4 bases, with 5 bases of the junction left unmatched. CDR3 in amino acids: CSAPGQRYNEQFF. Written as DNA, the CDR3 is TGCAGTGCTCCGGGACAGCGATACAATGAGCAGTTCTTC.

This clonotype was detected a few times. CDR3 sequence: CASSFAGTTNEKLFF. The CDR3 bases are TGTGCCAGCAGTTTCGCAGGGACAACTAATGAAAAACTGTTTTTT. J is TRBJ1-4 and V is TRBV12-3 or TRBV12-4; D might be TRBD1 (5 bases). This CDR3 is 15 amino acids long. Trimming cost V 3 bases and J 0 bases, with 8 bases left between them.

This clonotype has at least ten counts. The chain joins TRBV7-2 to TRBJ2-7; D remains unclear. This CDR3 contains 12 residues. The V gene's germline CDR1 is SGHTA and CDR2 FQGNSA. Trimming removed 5 bases at V and 4 bases at J, with 9 bases between. The DNA for the CDR3 is TGTGCCAGCAGCCCGCCAGCGTACGAGCAGTACTTC. Protein sequence: CASSPPAYEQYF.

The V call is TRBV7-2, the J call TRBJ1-2; no reliable D call. Germline V CDR1 and CDR2: SGHTA, FQGNSA. The CDR3 covers 15 residues. The V and J ends lost 0 bases and 0 bases respectively, with 8 bases between them. The CDR3 region is CASSLALGANYGYTF. CDR3 bases: TGTGCCAGCAGCTTAGCGCTCGGTGCTAACTATGGCTACACCTTC.

There are a few counts of this clonotype. The chain is built from TRBV21-1 and TRBJ2-3; TRBD1 was called by the table and not checked on the DNA. TRBV21-1 is given as a pseudogene. The CDR3 loop spans 15 amino acids. CDR3 nucleotide sequence: TGTGCCAGCAGCGGGACATCCCCTGTGCCAGATACGCAGTATTTT. This codes for CASSGTSPVPDTQYF.

Only a few counts were recorded for this clonotype. This rearrangement joins TRBV4-1 to TRBJ2-2, with D perhaps TRBD1 (6 bases). The CDR3 is 18 amino acids. Trimming cost V 0 bases and J 0 bases, with 14 bases left between them. The germline gives CDR1 MGHRA, CDR2 YSYEKL. CDR3 nucleotides: TGCGCCAGCAGCCAAGATCAAAGGGGGTCAGCGAACACCGGGGAGCTGTTTTTT. Its translation: CASSQDQRGSANTGELFF.

This clonotype has a handful of counts. The chain joins TRBV20-1 to TRBJ2-1; 12 bases agree with TRBD2. Germline V CDR1 and CDR2: DFQATT, SNEGSKA (reference sequence). Losses at the gene ends were 7 bases for V and 2 bases for J; bases not matched to a gene: 6. This CDR3 has 15 amino acids. The DNA of the CDR3 is TGCAGTGTAGTCGGACTAGCGGGACCCTACAATGAGCAGTTCTTC. Translated, it gives CSVVGLAGPYNEQFF.